This T cell receptor beta chain was recorded in a study of lung T cells in sarcoidosis with Löfgren's syndrome (dated by TCRdb to 2016 to 2017). Regarding the complete study: Sarcoidosis was described as a granulomatous, mainly pulmonary disease marked by CD4+ T cell accumulation in bronchoalveolar lavage fluid. The repertoire analyses were focused on Lofgren's syndrome patients.

The sequencer was an Illumina MiSeq. In-frame beta chains were kept once TCRdb had trimmed the public reads at Q25 with fastp and called clones with MiXCR. Rows merge per CDR3 protein into single entries with the most common DNA and genes. The table for this sample lists 9,400 or so distinct CDR3 sequences; just under 20% of them were counted only once. The ten largest clones represent around 6.7% of the sample. This clonotype registers as large (0.1 to 1%) within its sample. The antigen it binds to is not known. Base qualities are missing; no much larger clone stands one base away. Results the study describes overall, beyond this receptor: CDR3 motifs in TRAV12-1 and TRBV2 were reported to be shared across several Lofgren's syndrome patients, which suggests public CD4+ TCR repertoires. Compared with control subjects, Lofgren's syndrome patients were reported to have TRAV12-1 and TRBV2 as the most expanded V gene segments. When alphabeta pairing was analyzed, TRAV12-1 tended to pair preferentially with TRBV2, and the resulting paired TCRs displayed CDR3 homology. Recognition of a sarcoidosis-associated antigen was merely suggested, with the antigen itself still putative and unidentified.

CD4+ T cells collected through bronchoalveolar lavage were the source used for profiling TCR repertoires. Per the germline V gene, MNHNS is the CDR1 and SASEGT is the CDR2. The CDR3 runs 13 residues from the cysteine to the phenylalanine. Just the 39-base CDR3 DNA is kept, in frame starting at base 1. Trimming costs V 5 bases and J 1 base, and their ends lie 8 bases apart. Here the chain combines TRBV6-1 and TRBJ1-1; perhaps TRBD1 is the D gene, with 5 bases matching. The clonotype was recovered from a human donor with sarcoidosis (Löfgren's syndrome or another form), or a control subject (not recorded which). Source material: CD4+ T cells from bronchoalveolar lavage. CDR3 reads: CASSLQGNTEAFF. The bases are TGTGCCAGCAGTCTTCAGGGGAACACTGAAGCTTTCTTT.